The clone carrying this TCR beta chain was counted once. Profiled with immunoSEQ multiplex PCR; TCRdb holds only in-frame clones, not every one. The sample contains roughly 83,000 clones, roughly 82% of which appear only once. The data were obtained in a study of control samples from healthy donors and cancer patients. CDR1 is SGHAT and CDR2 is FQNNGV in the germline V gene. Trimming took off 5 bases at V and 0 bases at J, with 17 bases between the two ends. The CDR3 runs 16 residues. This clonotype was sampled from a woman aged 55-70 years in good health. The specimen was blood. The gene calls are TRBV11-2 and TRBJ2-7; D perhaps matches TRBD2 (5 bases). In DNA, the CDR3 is TGTGCCAGCAGCGCCGGAGGAGCGGCTGACTCCTACGAGCAGTACTTC. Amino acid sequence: CASSAGGAADSYEQYF.